The 12 T cell receptor beta chains reported below all come from one sample, sequenced in a study of T-cell reconstitution after alpha-beta-depleted transplantation in children. Using unique molecular identifiers, the investigators prepared the TCRbeta library. MiXCR, run by TCRdb on the PCR reads, gives a single entry per CDR3 protein. This table holds about 580,000 distinct CDR3 sequences, about 23% found once. Here the sequenced sample was PBMCs, mostly from graft donor cells, taken 360 days after TCRalphabeta/CD19-depleted stem cell transplant. These receptors all stem from a boy under three years old who had a stem cell transplant for acute myeloid leukemia, so the T cells may come from the graft donor.

The J gene is TRBJ2-5, the V gene TRBV6-5; a possible D gene is TRBD2 (6 bases). Germline CDR1 MNHEY, CDR2 SVGAGI. This CDR3 has 17 amino acids. V was pared by 6 bases and J by 5 bases, with 25 bases between. CDR3 nucleotides: TGTGCCAGCAGCTACCAAATCTTTCGGGGGATAGGGGAGACCCAGTACTTC. Protein sequence: CASSYQIFRGIGETQYF.

The chain is built from TRBV6-5 and TRBJ2-1; D not resolved. The CDR3 is 11 amino acids. V lost 5 bases and J lost 9, with 8 bases in between. Germline V gene data show CDR1 as MNHEY and CDR2 as SVGAGI. This CDR3 reads CASSNPGEQFF. The CDR3 region has the DNA TGTGCCAGCAGTAACCCTGGTGAGCAGTTCTTC.

The sample holds many counts of this clonotype. CDR3 in amino acids: CASSYSGRAFF. The CDR3 DNA reads as TGTGCCAGCAGTTACTCGGGAAGGGCTTTCTTT. This chain joins TRBV6-5 and TRBJ1-1; D unresolved. Germline V gene sequence: CDR1 MNHEY, CDR2 SVGAGI. Deletions cut 0 bases from V and 11 bases from J, with 7 bases between. The CDR3 length is 11 residues.

The rearrangement joins TRBV20-1 to TRBJ1-3; D uncertain. The CDR3 consists of 12 residues. CDR1 DFQATT and CDR2 SNEGSKA come from the germline V gene (reference sequence). With 0 bases removed from V and 8 bases from J, the gap between germline ends came to 8 bases. The CDR3 nucleotides are TGCAGTGCTAGAGAATACGCGGACACCATATATTTT. It yields the protein CSAREYADTIYF.

The table lists this clonotype with many counts. The chain couples TRBV7-2 to TRBJ2-7; unclear D gene. Trimming removed 4 bases at V and 0 bases at J, with 13 bases between. Germline CDR1 is SGHTA and CDR2 is FQGNSA. There are 15 residues in the CDR3. CDR3 region: CASSSKTVDSYEQYF. Here the CDR3 DNA reads TGTGCCAGCAGCTCCAAGACGGTGGACTCCTACGAGCAGTACTTC.

The gene calls are TRBV20-1 and TRBJ2-2; a weak D match, TRBD1 (5 bases). This CDR3 spans 11 amino acids. V lost 5 bases to trimming and J lost 10 bases, with 11 bases between them. In germline, CDR1 is DFQATT, CDR2 SNEGSKA (reference sequence). CDR3 sequence reads: CSAGAGPELFF. Written as DNA, the CDR3 is TGCAGTGCTGGGGCAGGGCCGGAGCTGTTTTTT.

This clonotype was recorded a few times. The chain combines TRBV29-1 with TRBJ1-1; 8 bases line up with TRBD1. V was pared by 4 bases and J by 0 bases, with 10 bases of the junction left unmatched. The germline V gene has CDR1 SQVTM and CDR2 ANQGSEA. The CDR3 sequence is 16 residues long. CDR3 sequence reads: CSVVGQGAMMNTEAFF. The CDR3 DNA reads as TGCAGCGTTGTAGGGCAGGGGGCGATGATGAACACTGAAGCTTTCTTT.

This clonotype was detected a few times. The rearrangement links TRBV11-2 to TRBJ2-1, with D hard to call. V was clipped by 1 base and J by 4 bases, with 11 bases between them. CDR1 is SGHAT, CDR2 FQNNGV, per germline. The CDR3 extends over 15 amino acids. Here the CDR3 reads CASSLGSHRYNEQFF. The CDR3 DNA sequence: TGTGCCAGCAGCTTAGGTAGCCATAGATACAATGAGCAGTTCTTC.

CDR3 coding DNA: TGTGCCATCGGTGGACAGGGGTTAGTCTCACCCCTCCACTTT. This sequence encodes CAIGGQGLVSPLHF. V gene TRBV10-3 combines with J gene TRBJ1-6; 9 bases match TRBD1. Germline values: CDR1 ENHRY, CDR2 SYGVKD. Trimming at V came to 8 bases and at J to 10 bases, leaving 9 bases not matched to a gene. The CDR3 has 14 amino acids.

Worth noting for this clonotype: The germline gene is not matched at one end of the junction; a read error may be the cause. This chain connects TRBV11-2 to TRBJ2-3; 12 positions match TRBD2. The germline V gene has CDR1 SGHAT and CDR2 FQNNGV. CDR3 length: 18 amino acids. CDR3 residues: CASSLVSRLAGGTGTQYF. CDR3 DNA: TGTGCCAGCAGCTTAGTGAGTCGGCTAGCGGGGGGGACAGGTACGCAGTATTTT.

This clonotype was counted ten times or more. The rearrangement links TRBV5-1 to TRBJ2-3; weak D call: TRBD1 (7 bases). CDR1 is SGHRS and CDR2 is YFSETQ in the germline V gene. CDR3 length: 13 amino acids. Trimming took 4 bases from V and 4 from J, leaving 10 bases between them. The CDR3 region is CASSSRGADTQYF. The CDR3 DNA reads as TGCGCCAGCAGCAGCAGGGGGGCAGATACGCAGTATTTT.

The rearrangement uses TRBV5-4 and TRBJ2-1, with 13 bases that match TRBD2. The CDR3 is 15 residues long. The ends lost 4 bases at V and 13 bases at J; junction bases unmatched: 11. Germline loops: CDR1 SGHNT, CDR2 YYREEE (reference sequence). The CDR3 region has the DNA TGTGCCAGCAGCGCGGGACTAGCGGGGCCGATAATTCAGTTCTTC. Translating gives CASSAGLAGPIIQFF.